A single sample gave rise to the 17 T cell receptor beta chains below, sequenced in a study of CD8 T cells in ankylosing spondylitis. TCRdb re-called the 5' RACE reads with MiXCR, one entry per CDR3 protein. The sample lists more than 200,000 distinct CDR3 sequences, 20% to 30% occurring once. Source material: blood, either unsorted or a sorted T cell fraction (not recorded which). Receptors were obtained from a male donor with ankylosing spondylitis or in good health (not recorded which).

Many counts were recorded for this clonotype. The rearrangement uses TRBV7-8 and TRBJ1-6; tentatively, D is TRBD1 (6 bases). Trimming removed 0 bases at V and 6 bases at J, with 9 bases between. Germline CDR1 SGHVS, CDR2 FQNEAQ. This CDR3 contains 15 residues. CDR3: CASSLAGHPNSPLHF. As DNA, the CDR3 is TGTGCCAGCAGCTTAGCGGGACACCCTAATTCACCCCTCCACTTT.

Many counts were recorded for this clonotype. V and J are TRBV12-3 or TRBV12-4 and TRBJ2-6, with 7 positions matching TRBD1. V was clipped by 8 bases and J by 4 bases; unmatched bases: 14. There are 17 residues in the CDR3. CDR3 DNA: TGTGCCAGCCGCGATTGGCAGTACAGGGGAGGGGCCAACGTCCTGACTTTC. This translates into CASRDWQYRGGANVLTF.

This clonotype was seen ten or more times. This sequence joins TRBV20-1 and TRBJ2-7, with D possibly TRBD2 on 7 matching bases. The V gene lost 2 bases and the J gene lost 5 bases, with 13 bases spanning the gap. The CDR3 covers 13 residues. Germline CDR1 DFQATT, CDR2 SNEGSKA (reference sequence). The CDR3 nucleotides are TGCAGTGCTAGATACAGGGAGGGGAACGAGCAGTACTTC. Translation: CSARYREGNEQYF.

This clonotype appeared once. The chain couples TRBV10-3 to TRBJ2-7; 10 nucleotides match TRBD1. This CDR3 region has 17 residues. The J segment lost 2 bases and the V segment lost 9 bases, leaving 16 bases of the junction unmatched. From germline, CDR1 is ENHRY and CDR2 SYGVKD. CDR3 nucleotides: TGTGCCATATTTCCCGGGACAGGGGCCGCAATTACCTACGAGCAGTACTTC. Translation gives CAIFPGTGAAITYEQYF.

This clonotype was observed at least ten times. V usage is TRBV5-1 and J usage is TRBJ2-1; no clear D. The CDR3 runs to 16 residues. The V end lost 0 bases, the J end lost 6 bases, and 16 bases lay between the germline ends. From germline, CDR1 is SGHRS and CDR2 YFSETQ. This chain's CDR3 is CASSLGGGNGVNEQFF. In nucleotides, the CDR3 is TGCGCCAGCAGCTTGGGGGGTGGGAATGGGGTCAATGAGCAGTTCTTC. The variable domain in full, completed from reference TRBV5-1 and TRBJ2-1, reads KAGVTQTPRYLIKTRGQQVTLSCSPISGHRSVSWYQQTPGQGLQFLFEYFSETQRNKGNFPGRFSGRQFSNSRSEMNVSTLELGDSALYLCASSLGGGNGVNEQFFGPGTRLTVL.

The chain uses TRBV2 and TRBJ2-6; D unresolved. Trimming stripped 5 bases from V and 0 bases from J, with 17 bases between. CDR1 SNHLY and CDR2 FYNNEI come from the germline V gene. The CDR3 contains 18 residues. CDR3 sequence: CASSPTVGAASGANVLTF. The CDR3 DNA sequence: TGTGCCAGCAGTCCCACCGTAGGAGCCGCCTCTGGGGCCAACGTCCTGACTTTC.

The rearrangement uses TRBV6-5 and TRBJ1-6, with 9 positions matching TRBD1. CDR3 length: 15 amino acids. Per germline, CDR1 MNHEY and CDR2 SVGAGI. Germline trimming cut 2 bases from V and 11 bases from J; bases unmatched to any gene: 7. CDR3 in amino acids: CASSYAGQGIAPLHF. CDR3 DNA sequence: TGTGCCAGCAGTTACGCGGGACAGGGTATTGCACCCCTCCACTTT.

This clonotype was seen a few times. This chain joins TRBV20-1 and TRBJ2-3; D might be TRBD1 (6 bases). Germline V lookup: CDR1 DFQATT, CDR2 SNEGSKA (reference sequence). This CDR3 comprises 14 residues. V was pared by 0 bases and J by 6 bases, with 13 bases between. The CDR3 spells CSARDMRGTDTQYF. The CDR3 nucleotides are TGCAGTGCTAGAGATATGAGGGGGACGGATACGCAGTATTTT.

This sequence joins TRBV29-1 and TRBJ2-6; TRBD2 aligns across 7 bases. J lost 2 bases, V lost 7 bases, and 5 bases had no gene match. This CDR3 is built from 14 residues. The germline CDR1 and CDR2 sequences are SQVTM and ANQGSEA. CDR3 bases: TGCAGCGCCCAGAGCGGGGCTGGGGCCAACGTCCTGACTTTC. This translates into CSAQSGAGANVLTF.

CDR3 residues: CSAHWDVNYGYTF. The CDR3 DNA is TGCAGTGCCCATTGGGACGTCAACTATGGCTACACCTTC. V gene TRBV20-1 combines with J gene TRBJ1-2, with D perhaps TRBD1 (5 bases). Trimming pared 6 bases from V and 2 bases from J, leaving 13 bases between. Germline CDR1 is DFQATT and CDR2 is SNEGSKA (reference sequence). The CDR3 is 13 amino acids.

This clonotype was seen many times. The rearrangement joins TRBV24-1 to TRBJ2-3; TRBD2 matches 7 bases. Per the germline V gene, CDR1 is KGHDR and CDR2 is SFDVKD. V shed 3 bases, J shed 4 bases, and the junction held 3 bases outside the gene matches. The CDR3 covers 14 residues. The CDR3 is CATSDPGLADTQYF. DNA for the CDR3: TGTGCCACCAGTGATCCTGGACTAGCAGATACGCAGTATTTT.

This clonotype was observed many times. The CDR3 region is CATSQGSYEQYF. The CDR3, as DNA: TGTGCCACCAGCCAGGGTTCCTACGAGCAGTACTTC. V usage is TRBV24-1 and J usage is TRBJ2-7; the D gene is possibly TRBD1 (5 bases). The CDR3 spans 12 residues. V dropped 7 bases and J dropped 1 base, with 7 bases sitting between them. Germline V gene sequence: CDR1 KGHDR, CDR2 SFDVKD.

The sample holds many counts of this clonotype. This sequence joins TRBV5-1 and TRBJ2-2; TRBD1 agrees at 7 bases. This CDR3 contains 16 residues. The ends lost 0 bases at V and 1 base at J; junction bases unmatched: 3. CDR1 SGHRS and CDR2 YFSETQ come from the germline V gene. The CDR3 DNA reads TGCGCCAGCAGCTTGGGGACAGGAAAGAACACCGGGGAGCTGTTTTTT. This encodes CASSLGTGKNTGELFF.

CDR3 sequence (DNA): TGCGCCAGCAGCACACAGTTGAACACTGAAGCTTTCTTT. Translation gives CASSTQLNTEAFF. The rearrangement joins TRBV5-1 to TRBJ1-1; D is ambiguous. V was pared by 4 bases and J by 0 bases, with 7 bases between. CDR1 is SGHRS, CDR2 YFSETQ, per germline. The CDR3 is made up of 13 amino acids.

J is TRBJ2-4 and V is TRBV9, with 9 bases that match TRBD1. The germline V gene encodes CDR1 SGDLS and CDR2 YYNGEE. The V segment lost 4 bases and the J segment 8 bases; nucleotides outside the gene matches: 7. The CDR3 contains 14 residues. CDR3 nucleotide sequence: TGTGCCAGCAGCTCGTACGACAGGGGGGACATTCAGTACTTC. Residues: CASSSYDRGDIQYF.

The rearrangement links TRBV20-1 to TRBJ2-2; 12 nucleotides line up with TRBD2. After removal of 6 bases from V and 0 bases from J, the junction contained 8 bases not matched to a gene. CDR1 DFQATT and CDR2 SNEGSKA come from the germline V gene (reference sequence). This CDR3 region has 17 residues. The CDR3 nucleotides are TGCAGTGCGATAGTACTAGCGGGGGGACCGAACACCGGGGAGCTGTTTTTT. Amino acid sequence: CSAIVLAGGPNTGELFF.

J is TRBJ2-3 and V is TRBV12-3 or TRBV12-4; 8 bases match TRBD1. The V and J ends lost 6 bases and 6 bases, in that order; junction bases with no gene match: 11. The CDR3 sequence is 15 residues long. CDR3 protein: CASSASDRVTDTQYF. CDR3 nucleotides: TGTGCCAGCAGCGCCTCGGACAGGGTGACTGATACGCAGTATTTT.